This entry features one T cell receptor (beta chain) sequence. Time point specified: pre-treatment baseline. Patients with prior systemic cancer treatment, concomitant immunosuppressants, or other active malignancies were excluded. This CDR3 has 19 amino acids. V dropped 1 base and J dropped 7 bases, with 23 bases sitting between them. In germline, CDR1 is KGHSH, CDR2 LQKENI. The data were taken from a study of blood T cell dynamics during melanoma immunotherapy. The data were produced by immunoSEQ multiplex PCR, yet TCRdb's version contains in-frame clones alone and is incomplete. The sample lists some 5,600 clones, roughly 88% occurring once.

This sample comprised blood, obtained from a patient treated with checkpoint blockade. The sequence was collected from a human donor with melanoma. V usage is TRBV18 and J usage is TRBJ1-6, with D perhaps TRBD1 (5 bases). The CDR3, as DNA: TGTGCCAGCTCACCACTACAGGCCATCACCGGGGCGGGAAATTCACCCCTCCACTTT. Protein sequence: CASSPLQAITGAGNSPLHF.